This T cell receptor (beta chain) comes out of a study of patients and donors after allogeneic stem cell transplantation. The germline CDR1 and CDR2 sequences are MGHDK and SYGVNS. The CDR3 is 15 residues long. Trimming removed 3 bases at V and 3 bases at J, with 14 bases between. TCRdb ran MiXCR on the RT-PCR reads and lists one entry per CDR3 protein. The repertoire includes hundreds of thousands of distinct CDR3 sequences, 15% to 20% of them detected once, and around 6.8% sits in the top ten. This receptor was identified in a human donor who was either an allogeneic HSCT recipient or a stem cell or donor lymphocyte infusion donor (not recorded which). It is not recorded whose cells these are; they may come from a transplant donor. The chain carries TRBV25-1 and TRBJ1-2; D gene unclear. The sample was blood, either unsorted or a sorted T cell fraction (not recorded which). The CDR3: CASSENRAFDYGYTF. The CDR3 nucleotides are TGTGCCAGCAGTGAGAATCGGGCCTTTGACTATGGCTACACCTTC.